Listed below are T cell receptor beta chains from one sample, sequenced in a study of OX40 agonist ivuxolimab in advanced cancers. Profiling relied on immunoSEQ multiplex PCR, and the TCRdb table lists in-frame clones only, not all of them. The table shows about 110,000 clones, with about 91% occurring only once. The sequencing used CD4+ or CD8+ T cells sorted from blood, collected in a trial of the OX40 agonist ivuxolimab. Every receptor here comes from an adult with an advanced solid tumor such as melanoma, head and neck, liver or kidney cancer. Both conserved end residues are part of each CDR3. A D gene is named only where the DNA matches it firmly. Only some rows state a clone size, as once, few, many or a class for expanded clones.

D: -
V: TRBV29-1
length: 17
J: TRBJ1-2
size: -
CDR3: CSVDSEAGSRTNYGYTF
DNA: TGCAGCGTTGATAGTGAGGCAGGGAGTCGAACTAACTATGGCTACACCTTC

D: -
V: TRBV7-8
length: 16
J: TRBJ2-2
size: -
CDR3: CASSLMNRGNAGELFF
DNA: TGTGCCAGCAGCCTAATGAATAGGGGTAATGCCGGGGAGCTGTTTTTT

D: -
V: TRBV7-9
length: 14
J: TRBJ2-7
size: -
CDR3: CASSYRDTSYEQYF
DNA: TGTGCCAGCAGCTACCGGGACACCTCCTACGAGCAGTACTTC

D: -
V: TRBV30
length: 12
J: TRBJ1-1
size: once
CDR3: CAWSPVGGEAFF
DNA: TGTGCCTGGAGTCCAGTTGGCGGTGAAGCTTTCTTT

D: TRBD2
V: TRBV5-1
length: 15
J: TRBJ2-3
size: -
CDR3: CASRANGRTPDTQYF
DNA: TGCGCCAGCAGGGCTAACGGGAGGACGCCAGATACGCAGTATTTT

D: TRBD2
V: TRBV19
length: 15
J: TRBJ2-5
size: -
CDR3: CASSIQRGRQETQYF
DNA: TGTGCCAGTAGTATCCAGCGGGGAAGACAAGAGACCCAGTACTTC

D: -
V: TRBV6-6
length: 13
J: TRBJ2-7
size: -
CDR3: CASSYSSLDEQYF
DNA: TGTGCCAGCAGTTACTCGAGTCTGGATGAGCAGTACTTC

D: TRBD1
V: TRBV11-3
length: 15
J: TRBJ1-4
size: -
CDR3: CASSLSPTGDEKLFF
DNA: TGTGCCAGCAGCTTAAGCCCGACAGGGGATGAAAAACTGTTTTTT

D: -
V: TRBV11-3
length: 14
J: TRBJ2-1
size: once
CDR3: CASSLGETYNEQFF
DNA: TGTGCCAGCAGCTTGGGAGAGACTTACAATGAGCAGTTCTTC

D: -
V: TRBV27
length: 13
J: TRBJ1-5
size: -
CDR3: CASSLRANQPQHF
DNA: TGTGCCAGCAGTTTAAGGGCTAATCAGCCCCAGCATTTT

D: -
V: TRBV11-2
length: 13
J: TRBJ1-1
size: -
CDR3: CASSLDRMGRSFF
DNA: TGTGCCAGCAGCTTAGATAGGATGGGAAGGAGTTTCTTT

D: -
V: TRBV5-1
length: 13
J: TRBJ2-2
size: -
CDR3: CASSFGGPGELFF
DNA: TGCGCCAGCAGCTTTGGGGGGCCCGGGGAGCTGTTTTTT

D: -
V: TRBV5-1
length: 15
J: TRBJ2-3
size: -
CDR3: CASSLGQGEVDTQYF
DNA: TGCGCCAGCAGCTTAGGCCAGGGGGAGGTGGATACGCAGTATTTT

D: -
V: TRBV10-3
length: 16
J: TRBJ2-6
size: -
CDR3: CAISESFGSGANVLTF
DNA: TGTGCCATCAGTGAGTCCTTCGGGTCTGGGGCCAACGTCCTGACTTTC

D: -
V: TRBV5-5
length: 13
J: TRBJ1-2
size: -
CDR3: CASSSFGLYGYTF
DNA: TGTGCCAGCAGCTCCTTTGGGCTTTATGGCTACACCTTC

D: -
V: TRBV7-3
length: 13
J: TRBJ1-2
size: -
CDR3: CASSLDTNYGYTF
DNA: TGTGCCAGCAGCTTAGATACTAACTATGGCTACACCTTC

D: -
V: TRBV18
length: 15
J: TRBJ2-7
size: -
CDR3: CASSPGATKNYEQYF
DNA: TGTGCCAGCTCACCGGGCGCCACAAAAAACTACGAGCAGTACTTC

D: TRBD2
V: TRBV4-2
length: 19
J: TRBJ2-2
size: -
CDR3: CASSQVVLAGGFGTGELFF
DNA: TGTGCCAGCAGCCAAGTAGTACTAGCGGGAGGATTTGGCACCGGGGAGCTGTTTTTT

D: TRBD1
V: TRBV4-1
length: 16
J: TRBJ1-1
size: -
CDR3: CASSQGQGAVAAEAFF
DNA: TGCGCCAGCAGCCAAGGACAGGGGGCGGTTGCGGCTGAAGCTTTCTTT

D: TRBD1
V: TRBV7-9
length: 15
J: TRBJ2-7
size: -
CDR3: CASSFPSGGRYEQYF
DNA: TGTGCCAGCAGCTTTCCGTCAGGGGGAAGGTACGAGCAGTACTTC

D: -
V: TRBV10-3
length: 12
J: TRBJ2-7
size: once
CDR3: CAARTGANEQYF
DNA: TGTGCCGCGCGGACGGGAGCTAACGAGCAGTACTTC

D: TRBD1
V: TRBV19
length: 20
J: TRBJ2-3
size: -
CDR3: CASSTRVSGSGQGLTDTQYF
DNA: TGTGCCAGTAGTACCCGCGTATCTGGAAGTGGACAGGGGCTGACAGATACGCAGTATTTT

D: -
V: TRBV25-1
length: 15
J: TRBJ1-4
size: -
CDR3: CASSEFGGGNEKLFF
DNA: TGTGCCAGCAGTGAATTCGGGGGCGGCAATGAAAAACTGTTTTTT

D: -
V: TRBV19
length: 13
J: TRBJ1-3
size: -
CDR3: CASTILSGNTIYF
DNA: TGTGCCAGTACCATCCTCTCTGGAAACACCATATATTTT

D: -
V: TRBV7-9
length: 13
J: TRBJ2-5
size: once
CDR3: CASSFDSQETQYF
DNA: TGTGCCAGCAGCTTCGACAGCCAAGAGACCCAGTACTTC

D: -
V: TRBV11-2
length: 15
J: TRBJ1-4
size: once
CDR3: CASSYRLTTNEKLFF
DNA: TGTGCCAGCAGCTATAGACTGACAACTAATGAAAAACTGTTTTTT

D: -
V: TRBV5-4
length: 14
J: TRBJ1-6
size: -
CDR3: CASSSGQHNSPLHF
DNA: TGTGCCAGCAGCTCCGGACAGCATAATTCACCCCTCCACTTT

D: TRBD2
V: TRBV5-8
length: 17
J: TRBJ2-2
size: -
CDR3: CASSLRISGANTGELFF
DNA: TGTGCCAGCAGCCTACGGATTAGCGGGGCGAACACCGGGGAGCTGTTTTTT

D: TRBD1
V: TRBV5-1
length: 15
J: TRBJ1-2
size: -
CDR3: CASSLGGQGMRGYTF
DNA: TGCGCCAGCAGCTTGGGAGGACAGGGAATGAGGGGCTACACCTTC

D: TRBD2
V: TRBV19
length: 14
J: TRBJ2-2
size: -
CDR3: CASGLARNTGELFF
DNA: TGTGCCAGTGGACTAGCGCGCAACACCGGGGAGCTGTTTTTT

D: -
V: TRBV19
length: 15
J: TRBJ1-2
size: -
CDR3: CASSIIGSGDYGYTF
DNA: TGTGCCAGTAGTATAATTGGGAGTGGCGACTATGGCTACACCTTC

D: TRBD1
V: TRBV6-5
length: 14
J: TRBJ2-7
size: -
CDR3: CASARDRASYEQYF
DNA: TGTGCCAGCGCTCGGGACAGGGCCTCCTACGAGCAGTACTTC

D: -
V: TRBV5-1
length: 14
J: TRBJ1-1
size: -
CDR3: CASSLEQMNTEAFF
DNA: TGCGCCAGCAGCTTGGAACAGATGAACACTGAAGCTTTCTTT

D: TRBD1
V: TRBV5-4
length: 14
J: TRBJ2-3
size: -
CDR3: CASSLQGAEDTQYF
DNA: TGTGCCAGCAGCCTACAGGGGGCAGAAGATACGCAGTATTTT

D: -
V: TRBV15
length: 13
J: TRBJ1-5
size: -
CDR3: CATSRWFNQPQHF
DNA: TGTGCCACCAGCAGATGGTTCAATCAGCCCCAGCATTTT

D: -
V: TRBV2
length: 15
J: TRBJ2-3
size: -
CDR3: CASSEVPLGTDTQYF
DNA: TGTGCCAGCAGTGAGGTACCACTGGGGACAGATACGCAGTATTTT

D: TRBD1
V: TRBV4-2
length: 13
J: TRBJ1-2
size: -
CDR3: CASSRQGAGGYTF
DNA: TGTGCCAGCAGCCGGCAGGGGGCCGGGGGCTACACCTTC

D: -
V: TRBV5-8
length: 13
J: TRBJ1-2
size: -
CDR3: CASRETGTVGYTF
DNA: TGTGCCAGCAGGGAAACAGGGACGGTCGGCTACACCTTC

D: -
V: TRBV5-8
length: 16
J: TRBJ2-5
size: -
CDR3: CASSLGTSGGQETQYF
DNA: TGTGCCAGCAGCTTGGGGACGAGCGGAGGCCAAGAGACCCAGTACTTC

D: -
V: TRBV9
length: 15
J: TRBJ2-2
size: -
CDR3: CASSVGGLSTGELFF
DNA: TGTGCCAGCAGCGTAGGGGGCCTAAGCACCGGGGAGCTGTTTTTT

D: -
V: TRBV11-3
length: 12
J: TRBJ2-7
size: -
CDR3: CASSFEGYEQYF
DNA: TGTGCCAGCAGCTTCGAAGGCTACGAGCAGTACTTC

D: -
V: TRBV7-3
length: 13
J: TRBJ1-1
size: -
CDR3: CASSSQGGTEAFF
DNA: TGTGCCAGCAGCTCCCAGGGCGGCACTGAAGCTTTCTTT

D: TRBD1
V: TRBV6-1
length: 14
J: TRBJ1-2
size: -
CDR3: CASSGTGGSYGYTF
DNA: TGTGCCAGCAGCGGGACAGGGGGTAGCTATGGCTACACCTTC

D: TRBD1
V: TRBV30
length: 14
J: TRBJ1-1
size: -
CDR3: CARGQGVSSTEAFF
DNA: TGTGCCCGAGGACAGGGAGTCTCATCCACTGAAGCTTTCTTT

D: -
V: TRBV2
length: 15
J: TRBJ2-3
size: -
CDR3: CASSESVLSTDTQYF
DNA: TGTGCCAGCAGTGAATCGGTCCTCAGCACAGATACGCAGTATTTT

D: TRBD1
V: TRBV11-2
length: 17
J: TRBJ2-3
size: -
CDR3: CASSLDPGTGVQILQYF
DNA: TGTGCCAGCAGCTTAGATCCGGGGACAGGGGTTCAGATTTTGCAGTATTTT

D: -
V: TRBV14
length: 13
J: TRBJ2-1
size: -
CDR3: CASSPLMQNEQFF
DNA: TGTGCCAGCAGCCCATTAATGCAAAATGAGCAGTTCTTC

D: -
V: TRBV6-6
length: 16
J: TRBJ1-1
size: -
CDR3: CASSYPPGRGKTEAFF
DNA: TGTGCCAGCAGTTACCCACCGGGCAGGGGTAAAACTGAAGCTTTCTTT

D: TRBD2
V: TRBV6-5
length: 13
J: TRBJ2-3
size: -
CDR3: CASSYSRGREQYF
DNA: TGTGCCAGCAGTTACTCGAGAGGGAGGGAGCAGTATTTT

D: TRBD2
V: TRBV30
length: 12
J: TRBJ2-1
size: -
CDR3: CAWTSGNNEQFF
DNA: TGTGCCTGGACTAGCGGAAACAATGAGCAGTTCTTC

D: -
V: TRBV5-6
length: 14
J: TRBJ1-3
size: -
CDR3: CASSLEVAGNTIYF
DNA: TGTGCCAGCAGCTTGGAAGTTGCTGGAAACACCATATATTTT

D: -
V: TRBV19
length: 15
J: TRBJ2-4
size: -
CDR3: CASSIASVAKNIQYF
DNA: TGTGCCAGTAGTATAGCCTCAGTAGCCAAAAACATTCAGTACTTC

D: -
V: TRBV19
length: 13
J: TRBJ1-4
size: -
CDR3: CASSRTVDEKLFF
DNA: TGTGCCAGTAGTAGGACAGTGGATGAAAAACTGTTTTTT

D: -
V: TRBV6-1
length: 14
J: TRBJ1-4
size: -
CDR3: CASSGRGGGEKLFF
DNA: TGTGCCAGCAGTGGGAGGGGTGGAGGAGAAAAACTGTTTTTT

D: -
V: TRBV25-1
length: 12
J: TRBJ2-2
size: -
CDR3: CASSEYIGELFF
DNA: TGTGCCAGCAGTGAATATATCGGGGAGCTGTTTTTT